The rows below give T cell receptor beta chains drawn from one sample of a study of cytomegalovirus exposure and HLA in healthy donors. The assay was immunoSEQ multiplex PCR, and TCRdb's table has in-frame clones only and misses some. Of fewer than 250,000 clones in the sample, 60% to 80% are singletons; the top ten hold less than 4%. Material: PBMCs. All receptors derive from a woman in her twenties or thirties in good health and CMV-seropositive. The CDR3 runs from the conserved cysteine through the conserved F or W. A D gene is named only where the DNA matches it firmly. Expanded clones are given a class, and other clones once, few, many or no size at all.

clone_size	v_call	j_call	d_call	cdr3_aa	cdr3_nt
.	TRBV9	TRBJ2-5	.	CASSVVASDIETQYF	TGTGCCAGCAGCGTAGTTGCTAGCGATATCGAGACCCAGTACTTC
.	TRBV27	TRBJ2-3	TRBD2	CASKGGAGGTQYF	TGTGCCAGCAAAGGGGGGGCGGGAGGTACGCAGTATTTT
once	TRBV29-1	TRBJ1-2	.	CSVTARGFNYGYTF	TGCAGCGTCACCGCACGAGGGTTCAACTATGGCTACACCTTC
once	TRBV10-3	TRBJ1-2	TRBD1	CAIRIPTSDRDGGVRYGYTF	TGTGCCATCAGGATCCCCACCTCGGACAGGGATGGGGGGGTACGGTATGGCTACACCTTC
.	TRBV30	TRBJ1-1	.	CAWSVRARGNTEAFF	TGTGCCTGGAGTGTAAGGGCCAGGGGAAACACTGAAGCTTTCTTT
.	TRBV2	TRBJ2-3	TRBD2	CASSLAVGTDTQYF	TGTGCCAGCTCACTAGCGGTGGGCACAGATACGCAGTATTTT
.	TRBV18	TRBJ1-5	TRBD1	CASSAGQGKKTQHF	TGTGCCAGCTCGGCCGGACAGGGGAAAAAGACCCAGCATTTT
.	TRBV28	TRBJ2-7	TRBD2	CASSPGLAGVDTSSYEQYF	TGTGCCAGCAGCCCCGGGCTAGCGGGAGTCGACACAAGCTCCTACGAGCAGTACTTC
few	TRBV5-1	TRBJ1-4	TRBD1	CASSGSGTGDINEKLFF	TGCGCCAGCAGCGGATCCGGGACAGGGGATATTAATGAAAAACTGTTTTTT
once	TRBV28	TRBJ1-1	TRBD1	CASSSPRTGGTEAFF	TGTGCCAGCAGTTCCCCAAGGACAGGGGGCACTGAAGCTTTCTTT
once	TRBV7-9	TRBJ1-2	TRBD1	CASSLGDSLNYGYTF	TGTGCCAGCAGCTTGGGGGACAGCCTTAACTATGGCTACACCTTC
.	TRBV28	TRBJ1-2	.	CASSPTQYGYTF	TGTGCCAGCAGTCCAACCCAGTATGGCTACACCTTC
.	TRBV6-5	TRBJ1-2	TRBD1	CASSLTGGVYGYTF	TGTGCCAGCAGTTTGACAGGGGGCGTCTATGGCTACACCTTC
.	TRBV6-5	TRBJ2-7	TRBD2	CASSLGLAYEQYF	TGTGCCAGCAGTTTAGGACTAGCGTACGAGCAGTACTTC
.	TRBV10-3	TRBJ1-4	TRBD1	CAISEEDRAGEKLFF	TGTGCCATCAGTGAAGAAGACAGGGCGGGGGAAAAACTGTTTTTT
.	TRBV28	TRBJ2-1	.	CASSLLDLGRPSSSYNEQFF	TGTGCCAGCAGTTTATTGGACCTCGGGAGACCCTCGAGCTCCTACAATGAGCAGTTCTTC
.	TRBV27	TRBJ2-7	TRBD2	CASSPGLAVDEQYF	TGTGCCAGCAGTCCGGGACTAGCAGTTGACGAGCAGTACTTC
once	TRBV28	TRBJ1-1	TRBD1	CASSLDDRGPSEAFF	TGTGCCAGCAGTTTAGACGACAGGGGTCCGTCTGAAGCTTTCTTT
.	TRBV5-1	TRBJ2-5	.	CASSSNRLGGQETQYF	TGCGCCAGCAGCTCCAACCGCCTAGGGGGCCAAGAGACCCAGTACTTC
.	TRBV28	TRBJ1-1	.	CASSSLARLGVMNTEAFF	TGTGCCAGCAGCTCCCTCGCCCGACTAGGAGTCATGAACACTGAAGCTTTCTTT
.	TRBV11-2	TRBJ2-7	.	CASSLKGAHEQYF	TGTGCCAGCAGCTTAAAGGGAGCCCACGAGCAGTACTTC
.	TRBV5-6	TRBJ2-3	.	CASSPAGLDTQYF	TGTGCCAGCAGCCCGGCGGGGTTAGATACGCAGTATTTT
few	TRBV28	TRBJ1-2	.	CASSFLGSYTF	TGTGCCAGCAGTTTTCTCGGGAGCTACACCTTC
.	TRBV6-1	TRBJ2-6	.	CASAQGSGANVLTF	TGTGCCAGTGCCCAGGGATCTGGGGCCAACGTCCTGACTTTC
.	TRBV2	TRBJ1-5	TRBD1	CASGGERTGGNLALSHQPQHF	TGTGCCAGCGGTGGGGAACGGACAGGGGGAAATTTAGCCCTGTCTCATCAGCCCCAGCATTTT
.	TRBV18	TRBJ1-1	.	CASSPGDTEAFF	TGTGCCAGCTCACCCGGGGACACTGAAGCTTTCTTT
.	TRBV27	TRBJ2-7	.	CASSFGAGGTYEQYF	TGTGCCAGCAGTTTTGGGGCAGGGGGGACCTACGAGCAGTACTTC
.	TRBV27	TRBJ1-5	.	CASSYASNQPQHF	TGTGCCAGCAGTTACGCGAGCAATCAGCCCCAGCATTTT
few	TRBV5-1	TRBJ2-1	.	CASSFRAGNNEQFF	TGCGCCAGCAGCTTTAGGGCAGGGAATAATGAGCAGTTCTTC
.	TRBV20-1	TRBJ1-1	TRBD1	CSAGQGAEAFF	TGCAGTGCTGGACAGGGGGCTGAAGCTTTCTTT
once	TRBV2	TRBJ1-2	TRBD1	CASRGTGANYGYTF	TGTGCCAGCAGGGGGACAGGGGCTAACTATGGCTACACCTTC
few	TRBV5-1	TRBJ1-4	.	CASRQVGSALEKLFF	TGCGCCAGCAGACAAGTCGGGTCCGCCCTTGAAAAACTGTTTTTT
.	TRBV19	TRBJ2-1	TRBD1	CASSTGTGGNNEQFF	TGTGCCAGTAGTACCGGGACAGGGGGTAACAATGAGCAGTTCTTC
.	TRBV19	TRBJ1-4	.	CASSTHRDEKLFF	TGTGCCAGTAGTACACACAGGGATGAAAAACTGTTTTTT
.	TRBV27	TRBJ2-7	TRBD2	CASSPLTRGREGYEQYF	TGTGCCAGCAGTCCCCTCACCCGGGGACGGGAGGGCTACGAGCAGTACTTC
.	TRBV5-1	TRBJ2-3	TRBD2	CASSPGAGRADTQYF	TGCGCCAGCAGCCCGGGAGCGGGAAGGGCAGATACGCAGTATTTT
.	TRBV5-1	TRBJ1-2	TRBD1	CASSLRTGRGYTF	TGCGCCAGCAGCCTCAGGACAGGGAGAGGCTACACCTTC
.	TRBV28	TRBJ2-7	TRBD1	CASSHLRDRSSYEQYF	TGTGCCAGCAGTCATCTCCGGGACAGGAGCTCCTACGAGCAGTACTTC
.	TRBV5-6	TRBJ1-3	.	CASSLLRGSSGNTIYF	TGTGCCAGCAGCTTGCTCAGGGGAAGCTCTGGAAACACCATATATTTT
.	TRBV21-1	TRBJ2-7	.	CASNRGAGGPKSLYEQYF	TGTGCCAGCAACAGGGGAGCGGGAGGTCCCAAATCCCTATACGAGCAGTACTTC
few	TRBV10-3	TRBJ1-3	.	CPGGGNTIYF	TGTCCGGGGGGAGGAAACACCATATATTTT
.	TRBV5-6	TRBJ2-3	.	CASSPNFRMWGTSTDTQYF	TGTGCCAGCAGCCCTAATTTCCGCATGTGGGGGACTAGCACAGATACGCAGTATTTT
.	TRBV19	TRBJ2-2	TRBD2	CASGLAANTGELFF	TGTGCCAGTGGGCTAGCGGCGAACACCGGGGAGCTGTTTTTT
.	TRBV25-1	TRBJ1-1	.	CASSIGRTGTEAFF	TGTGCCAGCAGCATAGGGAGGACTGGCACTGAAGCTTTCTTT
few	TRBV6-1	TRBJ2-1	TRBD1	CASSYGTGLNEQFF	TGTGCCAGCAGTTATGGGACAGGCCTAAATGAGCAGTTCTTC
once	TRBV6-6	TRBJ2-7	.	CASSKAEAYEQYF	TGTGCCAGCAGTAAAGCGGAGGCTTACGAGCAGTACTTC
once	TRBV7-8	TRBJ2-2	TRBD2	CASSLESRLAANTGELFF	TGTGCCAGCAGCTTAGAGTCGAGGCTAGCGGCCAACACCGGGGAGCTGTTTTTT
.	TRBV5-1	TRBJ2-3	TRBD1	CASSHRQGLGARTDTQYF	TGCGCCAGCAGCCACAGACAGGGATTGGGAGCACGTACAGATACGCAGTATTTT
.	TRBV28	TRBJ1-5	.	CASSLGERYSNQPQHF	TGTGCCAGCAGTTTAGGAGAACGTTATAGCAATCAGCCCCAGCATTTT
.	TRBV5-5	TRBJ2-1	.	CASSGGIAASYNEQFF	TGTGCCAGCAGCGGGGGGATTGCGGCGTCCTACAATGAGCAGTTCTTC
.	TRBV19	TRBJ2-1	.	CASSPNNRVQDNEQFF	TGTGCCAGTAGTCCCAATAACAGGGTGCAAGACAATGAGCAGTTCTTC